This TCR beta chain was sequenced for a study of early T cells in non-severe SARS-CoV-2 infection. MiXCR, run by TCRdb on the 5' RACE reads, gives a single entry per CDR3 protein. The table lists approximately 90,000 distinct CDR3 sequences, approximately 16% of them singletons. CDR3 length equals 12 residues. Germline values: CDR1 SEHNR, CDR2 FQNEAQ (reference sequence). With 0 bases removed from V and 10 bases from J, the gap between germline ends came to 4 bases. The rearrangement links TRBV7-9 to TRBJ1-6; D not certain. Specimen: whole blood, collected at baseline. This TCR came from an adult who was a healthcare worker with PCR-confirmed SARS-CoV-2 infection or an uninfected control (not recorded which). Written as DNA, the CDR3 is TGTGCCAGCAGCTTAGCGGGATCACCCCTCCACTTT. This sequence encodes CASSLAGSPLHF.